This T cell receptor (beta chain) was found in a study of human T cells and chemical hapten exposure. Study as a whole: The study traced per-sample TCR yield variation mainly to small differences in pooled library volumes.

Germline V CDR1 and CDR2: MNHEY, SMNVEV (reference sequence). CDR3 length: 15 residues. Trimming stripped 2 bases from V and 0 bases from J, with 7 bases between. As to time point: pre-sensitization, week 0. The treatment is: therapeutic diphenylcyclopropenone sensitization with weekly scalp DPC. How the authors handled the data: Samples held a median of 95,638 TCRs, range 23,224–690,600. TCRdb recomputed calls from the RACE reads with MiXCR, one row per CDR3 protein. TCRdb assigned the V and J calls; the authors' analysis was not used. The profile shows some 360,000 distinct CDR3 sequences, more than 4.5% of them singletons.

The source of this sequence is a woman aged 45-65 years with alopecia areata. Some clones in this sample may be carry-over from other donors' samples. Sequences were derived from whole blood, sampled in connection with sensitization to the hapten diphenylcyclopropenone (DPC). The chain recombines TRBV27 with TRBJ2-2; unclear D gene. This chain's CDR3 is CASSLPSSNTGELFF. The CDR3 DNA follows: TGTGCCAGCAGTTTACCTAGTTCGAACACCGGGGAGCTGTTTTTT.